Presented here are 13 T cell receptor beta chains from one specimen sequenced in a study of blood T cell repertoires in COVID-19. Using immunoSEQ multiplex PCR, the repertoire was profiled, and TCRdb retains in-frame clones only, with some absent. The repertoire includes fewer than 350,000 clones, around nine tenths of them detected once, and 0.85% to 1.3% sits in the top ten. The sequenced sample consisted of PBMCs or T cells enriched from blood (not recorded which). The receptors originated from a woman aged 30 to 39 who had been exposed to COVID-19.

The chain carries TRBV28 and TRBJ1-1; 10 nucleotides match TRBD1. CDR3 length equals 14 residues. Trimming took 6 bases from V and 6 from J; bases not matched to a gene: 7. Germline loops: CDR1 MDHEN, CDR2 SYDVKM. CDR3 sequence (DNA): TGTGCCAGCAGCCCCGGGACAGGGGTATCTGAAGCTTTCTTT. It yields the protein CASSPGTGVSEAFF.

CDR3 amino acids: CASSLGTSGSPGNEQFF. Written as DNA, the CDR3 is TGTGCCAGCAGTCTCGGGACTAGCGGGAGTCCGGGCAATGAGCAGTTCTTC. V and J are TRBV7-6 and TRBJ2-1, with 14 bases fitting TRBD2. Unmatched junction bases numbered 10, after V lost 6 bases and J lost 6 bases. Germline CDR1 is SGHVS and CDR2 is FNYEAQ. CDR3 length: 17 amino acids.

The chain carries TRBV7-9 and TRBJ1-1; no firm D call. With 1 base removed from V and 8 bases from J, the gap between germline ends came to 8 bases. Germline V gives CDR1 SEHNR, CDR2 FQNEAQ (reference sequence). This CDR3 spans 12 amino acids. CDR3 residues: CASSLGRFEAFF. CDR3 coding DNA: TGTGCCAGCAGCTTAGGGCGGTTCGAAGCTTTCTTT.

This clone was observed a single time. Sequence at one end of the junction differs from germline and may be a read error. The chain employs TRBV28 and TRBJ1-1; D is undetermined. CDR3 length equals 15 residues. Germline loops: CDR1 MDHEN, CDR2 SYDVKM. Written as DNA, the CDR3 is TGTGCCAGCAGGTTATTCGGAGAAATGAACACTGAAGCTTTCTTT. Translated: CASRLFGEMNTEAFF.

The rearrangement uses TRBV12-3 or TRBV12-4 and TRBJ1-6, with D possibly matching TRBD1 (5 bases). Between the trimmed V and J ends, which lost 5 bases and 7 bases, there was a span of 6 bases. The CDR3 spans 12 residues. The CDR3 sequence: CASSPGNSPLHF. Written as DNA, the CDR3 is TGTGCCAGCAGTCCAGGGAATTCACCCCTCCACTTT.

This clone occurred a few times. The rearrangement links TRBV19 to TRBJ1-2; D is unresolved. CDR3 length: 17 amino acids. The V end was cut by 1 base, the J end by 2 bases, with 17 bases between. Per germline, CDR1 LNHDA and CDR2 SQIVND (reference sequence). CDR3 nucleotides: TGTGCCAGTAGTATAGGATACGCGGAATCTAGAAACTATGGCTACACCTTC. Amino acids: CASSIGYAESRNYGYTF.

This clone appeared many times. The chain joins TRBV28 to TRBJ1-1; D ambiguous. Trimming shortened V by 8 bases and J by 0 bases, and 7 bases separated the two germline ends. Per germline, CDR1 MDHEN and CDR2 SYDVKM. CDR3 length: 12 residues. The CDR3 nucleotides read TGTGCCAGCCGTCAGGTGAACACTGAAGCTTTCTTT. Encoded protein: CASRQVNTEAFF.

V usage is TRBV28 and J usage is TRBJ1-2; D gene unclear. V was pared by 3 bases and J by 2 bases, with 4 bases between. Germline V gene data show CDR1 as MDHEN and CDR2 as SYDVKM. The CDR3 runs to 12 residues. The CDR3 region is CASSFVNYGYTF. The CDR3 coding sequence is TGTGCCAGCAGTTTTGTAAACTATGGCTACACCTTC.

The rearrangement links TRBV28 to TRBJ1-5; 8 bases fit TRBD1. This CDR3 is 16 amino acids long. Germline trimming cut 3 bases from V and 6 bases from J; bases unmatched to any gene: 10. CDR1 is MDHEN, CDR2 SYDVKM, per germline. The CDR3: CASSLGQGAHGQPQHF. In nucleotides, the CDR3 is TGTGCCAGCAGTTTGGGTCAGGGGGCGCATGGTCAGCCCCAGCATTTT.

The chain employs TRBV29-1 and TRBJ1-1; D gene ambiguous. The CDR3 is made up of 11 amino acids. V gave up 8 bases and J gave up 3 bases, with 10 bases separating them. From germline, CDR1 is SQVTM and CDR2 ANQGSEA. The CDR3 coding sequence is TGCAGCTCTCGGAGGGACACTGAAGCTTTCTTT. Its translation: CSSRRDTEAFF. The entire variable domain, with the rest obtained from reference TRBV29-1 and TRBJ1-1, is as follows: SAVISQKPSRDICQRGTSLTIQCQVDSQVTMMFWYRQQPGQSLTLIATANQGSEATYESGFVIDKFPISRPNLTFSTLTVSNMSPEDSSIYLCSSRRDTEAFFGQGTRLTVV.

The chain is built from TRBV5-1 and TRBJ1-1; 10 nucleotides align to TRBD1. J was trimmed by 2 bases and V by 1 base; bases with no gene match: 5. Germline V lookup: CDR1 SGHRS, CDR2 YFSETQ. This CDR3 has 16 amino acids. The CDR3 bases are TGCGCCAGCAGCTTGTGGACAGGGGGTGGAAACACTGAAGCTTTCTTT. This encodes CASSLWTGGGNTEAFF.

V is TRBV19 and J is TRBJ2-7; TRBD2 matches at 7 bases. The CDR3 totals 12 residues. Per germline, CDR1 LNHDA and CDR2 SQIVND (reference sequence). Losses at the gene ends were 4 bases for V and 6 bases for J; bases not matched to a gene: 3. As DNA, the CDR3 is TGTGCCAGTAGTACACTAGCGTCCGAGCAGTACTTC. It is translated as CASSTLASEQYF.

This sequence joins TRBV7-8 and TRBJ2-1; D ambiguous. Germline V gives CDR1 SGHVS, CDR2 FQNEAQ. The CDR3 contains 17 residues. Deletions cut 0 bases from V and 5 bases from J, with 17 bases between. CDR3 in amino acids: CASSLALELSSHNEQFF. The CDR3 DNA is TGTGCCAGCAGCTTAGCGCTCGAACTGTCGAGTCACAATGAGCAGTTCTTC.